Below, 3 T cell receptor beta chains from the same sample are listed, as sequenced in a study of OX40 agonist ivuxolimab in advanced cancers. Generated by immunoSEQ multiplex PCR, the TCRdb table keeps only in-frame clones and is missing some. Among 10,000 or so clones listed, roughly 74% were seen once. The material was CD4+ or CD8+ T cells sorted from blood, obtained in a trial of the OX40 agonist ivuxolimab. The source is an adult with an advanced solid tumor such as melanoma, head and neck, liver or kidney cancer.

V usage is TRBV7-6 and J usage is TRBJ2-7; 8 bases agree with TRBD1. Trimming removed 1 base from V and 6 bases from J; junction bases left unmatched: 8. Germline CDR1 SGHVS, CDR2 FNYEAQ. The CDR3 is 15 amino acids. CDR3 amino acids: CASSLGDRPVSEQYF. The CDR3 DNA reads TGTGCCAGCAGCTTAGGGGACAGGCCAGTATCCGAGCAGTACTTC.

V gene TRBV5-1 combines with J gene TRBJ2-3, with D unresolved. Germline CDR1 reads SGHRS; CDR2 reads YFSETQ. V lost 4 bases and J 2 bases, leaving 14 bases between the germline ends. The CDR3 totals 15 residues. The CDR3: CASSPPSRNTDTQYF. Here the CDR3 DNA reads TGCGCCAGCAGCCCCCCCTCCAGAAACACAGATACGCAGTATTTT.

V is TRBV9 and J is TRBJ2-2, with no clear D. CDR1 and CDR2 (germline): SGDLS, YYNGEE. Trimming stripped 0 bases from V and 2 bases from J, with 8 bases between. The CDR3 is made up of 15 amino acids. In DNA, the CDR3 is TGTGCCAGCAGCGTAGAGACAACAAACACCGGGGAGCTGTTTTTT. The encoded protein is CASSVETTNTGELFF. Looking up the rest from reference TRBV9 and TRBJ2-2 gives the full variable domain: DSGVTQTPKHLITATGQRVTLRCSPRSGDLSVYWYQQSLDQGLQFLIQYYNGEERAKGNILERFSAQQFPDLHSELNLSSLELGDSALYFCASSVETTNTGELFFGEGSRLTVL.